This TCR beta chain was obtained from a study of regulatory T cells in long-lasting Graves disease. Across the study: Patients met the persistent Graves' disease definition after over 5 years of antithyroid drugs with positive TSH receptor antibodies. General study points: Newly diagnosed patients had higher TCR diversity than persistent Graves' patients did.

Worth noting for this clonotype: Its specificity is unknown.

Time point here: persistent/refractory GD, antithyroid drugs over 5 years with positive TRAb. Extracted RNA from PBMCs served as the source of the TCR library. The patient group derived from an endocrinology department in Xi'an, China. Through Arm-PCR of CDR3 regions and iRepertoire HTBI primers, TCR beta libraries were built. TCRdb analysed the multiplex PCR reads with MiXCR anew, one entry per CDR3 protein. The table shows 600,000 to 850,000 distinct CDR3 sequences, with 25% to 35% occurring only once. The sequence was obtained from a female donor with Graves disease. The sample was peripheral blood mononuclear cells (PBMCs), taken when the disease was refractory, from a patient treated with antithyroid drugs.

The CDR3 DNA reads as TGCAGCGTTGATCGACGGGGTAACACTGAAGCTTTCTTT. Encoded protein: CSVDRRGNTEAFF. The chain joins TRBV29-1 to TRBJ1-1, with D hard to call. This CDR3 is 13 amino acids long. CDR1 and CDR2 from the germline V gene are SQVTM and ANQGSEA. Deletions cut 3 bases from V and 2 bases from J, with 10 bases between. Complete variable domain (other parts from reference TRBV29-1 and TRBJ1-1): SAVISQKPSRDICQRGTSLTIQCQVDSQVTMMFWYRQQPGQSLTLIATANQGSEATYESGFVIDKFPISRPNLTFSTLTVSNMSPEDSSIYLCSVDRRGNTEAFFGQGTRLTVV.